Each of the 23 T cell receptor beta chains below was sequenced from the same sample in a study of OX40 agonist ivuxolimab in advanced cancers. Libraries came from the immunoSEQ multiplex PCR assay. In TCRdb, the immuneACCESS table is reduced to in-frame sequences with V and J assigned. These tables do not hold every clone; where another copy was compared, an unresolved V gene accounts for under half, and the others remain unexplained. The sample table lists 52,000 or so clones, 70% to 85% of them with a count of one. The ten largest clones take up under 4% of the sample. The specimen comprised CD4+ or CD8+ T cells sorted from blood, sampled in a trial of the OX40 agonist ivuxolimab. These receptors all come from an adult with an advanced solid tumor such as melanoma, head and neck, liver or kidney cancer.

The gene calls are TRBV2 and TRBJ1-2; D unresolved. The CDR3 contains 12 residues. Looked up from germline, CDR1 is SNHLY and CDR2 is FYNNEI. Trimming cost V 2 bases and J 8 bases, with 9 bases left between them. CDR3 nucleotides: TGTGCCAGCAGTGAAAACATTGGGGGCTACACCTTC. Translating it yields CASSENIGGYTF.

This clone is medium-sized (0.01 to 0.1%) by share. In DNA form, the CDR3 reads TGTGCCAGTAGTATCGAACAGACCGCAGTCTATGGCTACACCTTC. As protein: CASSIEQTAVYGYTF. The J gene is TRBJ1-2, the V gene TRBV19; D is unresolved. Germline V gene lookup returns CDR1 LNHDA and CDR2 SQIVND (reference sequence). V lost 3 bases, J lost 4 bases, and 15 bases lay in between. The CDR3 contains 15 residues.

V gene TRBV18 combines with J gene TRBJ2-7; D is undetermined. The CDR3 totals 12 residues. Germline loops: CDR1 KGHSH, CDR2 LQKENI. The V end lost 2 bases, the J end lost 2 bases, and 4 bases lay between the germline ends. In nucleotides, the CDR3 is TGTGCCAGCTCACCAGGCCCCTACGAGCAGTACTTC. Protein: CASSPGPYEQYF. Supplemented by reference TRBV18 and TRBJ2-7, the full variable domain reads NAGVMQNPRHLVRRRGQEARLRCSPMKGHSHVYWYRQLPEEGLKFMVYLQKENIIDESGMPKERFSAEFPKEGPSILRIQQVVRGDSAAYFCASSPGPYEQYFGPGTRLTVT.

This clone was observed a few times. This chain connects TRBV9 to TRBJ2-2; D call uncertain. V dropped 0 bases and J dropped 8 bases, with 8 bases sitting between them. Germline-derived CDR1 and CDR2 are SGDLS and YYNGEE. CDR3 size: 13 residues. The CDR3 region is CASSVVSRGELFF. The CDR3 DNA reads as TGTGCCAGCAGCGTAGTTAGCCGGGGGGAGCTGTTTTTT.

CDR3 in amino acids: CASSDSLAVMDTQYF. In DNA form, the CDR3 reads TGTGCCAGCAGTGATAGTCTAGCGGTGATGGATACGCAGTATTTT. The chain employs TRBV6-1 and TRBJ2-3; the match to TRBD2 covers 7 bases. From germline, CDR1 is MNHNS and CDR2 SASEGT. Trimming at V came to 3 bases and at J to 6 bases, leaving 9 bases not matched to a gene. This CDR3 is built from 15 residues.

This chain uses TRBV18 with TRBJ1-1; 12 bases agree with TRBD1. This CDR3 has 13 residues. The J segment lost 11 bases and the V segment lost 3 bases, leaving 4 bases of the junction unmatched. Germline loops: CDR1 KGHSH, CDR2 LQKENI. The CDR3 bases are TGTGCCAGCTCACCGGGGACAGGGGGCCTCGCTTTCTTT. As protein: CASSPGTGGLAFF.

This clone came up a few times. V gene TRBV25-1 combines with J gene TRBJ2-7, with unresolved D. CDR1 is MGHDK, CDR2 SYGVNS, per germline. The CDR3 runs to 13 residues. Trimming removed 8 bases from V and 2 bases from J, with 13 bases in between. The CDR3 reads CASAANGPYEQYF. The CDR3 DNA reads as TGTGCCAGCGCAGCCAACGGCCCCTACGAGCAGTACTTC.

The CDR3 DNA reads as TGTGCCAGCAGCCCCCAGACAGGGGGCGTCTATGGCTACACCTTC. Residues: CASSPQTGGVYGYTF. The chain is built from TRBV11-2 and TRBJ1-2; TRBD1 agrees at 10 bases. Germline CDR1 reads SGHAT; CDR2 reads FQNNGV. The CDR3 spans 15 residues. V dropped 5 bases and J dropped 4; count of bases not matched to a gene: 7.

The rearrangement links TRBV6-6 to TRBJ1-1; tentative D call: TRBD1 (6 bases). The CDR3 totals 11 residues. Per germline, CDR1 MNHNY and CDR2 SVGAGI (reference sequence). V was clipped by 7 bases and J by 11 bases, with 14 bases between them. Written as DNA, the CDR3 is TGTGCCAGCATCTACAGGGAGGGGGCTTTCTTT. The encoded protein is CASIYREGAFF.

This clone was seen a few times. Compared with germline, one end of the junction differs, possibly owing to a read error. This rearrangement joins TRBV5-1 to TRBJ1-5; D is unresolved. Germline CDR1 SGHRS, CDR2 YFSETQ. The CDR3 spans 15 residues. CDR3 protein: CASSLGPGVYQPQHF. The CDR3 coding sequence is TGCGCCAGCAGCCTAGGACCTGGGGTTTACCAGCCCCAGCACTTT.

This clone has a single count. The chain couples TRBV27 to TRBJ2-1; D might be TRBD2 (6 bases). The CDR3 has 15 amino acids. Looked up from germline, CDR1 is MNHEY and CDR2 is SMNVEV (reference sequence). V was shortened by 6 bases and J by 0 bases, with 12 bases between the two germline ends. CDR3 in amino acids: CASRPGSTSYNEQFF. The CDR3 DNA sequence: TGTGCCAGCAGACCCGGGAGTACCTCCTACAATGAGCAGTTCTTC.

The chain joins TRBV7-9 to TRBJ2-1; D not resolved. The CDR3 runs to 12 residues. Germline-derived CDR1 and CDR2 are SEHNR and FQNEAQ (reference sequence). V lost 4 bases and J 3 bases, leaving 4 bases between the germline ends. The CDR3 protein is CASSSNYNEQFF. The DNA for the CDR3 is TGTGCCAGCAGCTCTAACTACAATGAGCAGTTCTTC.

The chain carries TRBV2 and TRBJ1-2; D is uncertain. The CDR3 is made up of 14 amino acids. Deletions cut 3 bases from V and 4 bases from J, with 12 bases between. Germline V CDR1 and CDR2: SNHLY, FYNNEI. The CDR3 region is CASSDPGLSYGYTF. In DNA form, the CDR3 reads TGTGCCAGCAGTGATCCCGGTCTAAGCTATGGCTACACCTTC.

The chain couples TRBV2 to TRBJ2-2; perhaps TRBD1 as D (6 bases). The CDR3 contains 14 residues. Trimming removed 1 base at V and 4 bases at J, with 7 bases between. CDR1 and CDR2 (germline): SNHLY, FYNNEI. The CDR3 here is CASSEGTVTGELFF. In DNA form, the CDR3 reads TGTGCCAGCAGTGAAGGGACAGTCACCGGGGAGCTGTTTTTT.

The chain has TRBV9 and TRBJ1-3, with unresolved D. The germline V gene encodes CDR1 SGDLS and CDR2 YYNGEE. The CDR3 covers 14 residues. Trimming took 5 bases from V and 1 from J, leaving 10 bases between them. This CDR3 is CASSLYTSGNTIYF. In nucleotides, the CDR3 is TGTGCCAGCAGTCTTTACACGTCTGGAAACACCATATATTTT.

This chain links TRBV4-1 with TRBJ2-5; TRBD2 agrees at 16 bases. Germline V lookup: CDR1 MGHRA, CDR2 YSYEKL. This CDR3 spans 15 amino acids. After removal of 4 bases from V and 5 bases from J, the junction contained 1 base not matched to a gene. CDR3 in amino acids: CASSRGLAGGETQYF. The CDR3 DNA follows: TGCGCCAGCAGCCGGGGACTAGCGGGGGGGGAGACCCAGTACTTC.

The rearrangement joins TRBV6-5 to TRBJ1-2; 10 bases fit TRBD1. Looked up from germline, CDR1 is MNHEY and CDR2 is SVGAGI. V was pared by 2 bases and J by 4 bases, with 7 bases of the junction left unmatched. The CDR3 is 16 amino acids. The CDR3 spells CASSYRRTGGGYGYTF. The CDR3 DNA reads TGTGCCAGCAGTTACCGTAGGACAGGGGGTGGCTATGGCTACACCTTC.

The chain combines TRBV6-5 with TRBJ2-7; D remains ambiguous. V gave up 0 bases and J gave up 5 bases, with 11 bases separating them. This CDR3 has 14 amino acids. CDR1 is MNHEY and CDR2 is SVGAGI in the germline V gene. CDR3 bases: TGTGCCAGCAGTTACTCTGGGGTGTTCCACGAGCAGTACTTC. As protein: CASSYSGVFHEQYF.

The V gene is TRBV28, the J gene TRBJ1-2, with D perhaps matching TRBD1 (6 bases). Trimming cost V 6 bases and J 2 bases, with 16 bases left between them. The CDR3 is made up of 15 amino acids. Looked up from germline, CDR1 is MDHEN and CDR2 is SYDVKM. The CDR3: CASRRVGQSNYGYTF. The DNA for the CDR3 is TGTGCCAGCAGGCGGGTAGGACAGTCAAACTATGGCTACACCTTC.

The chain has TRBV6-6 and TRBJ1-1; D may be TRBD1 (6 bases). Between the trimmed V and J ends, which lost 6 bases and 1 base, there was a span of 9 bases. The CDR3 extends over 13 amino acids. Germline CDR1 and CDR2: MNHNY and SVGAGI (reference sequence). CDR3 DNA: TGTGCCAGCAGCCGGACAGAGAACACTGAAGCTTTCTTT. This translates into CASSRTENTEAFF.

CDR3 in amino acids: CASSDGGMGLESFYTGNEQFF. In nucleotides, the CDR3 is TGTGCCAGCAGTGACGGGGGAATGGGACTAGAGAGTTTCTACACGGGGAATGAGCAGTTCTTC. This chain joins TRBV2 and TRBJ2-1, with 8 bases fitting TRBD2. This CDR3 contains 21 residues. From germline, CDR1 is SNHLY and CDR2 FYNNEI. V dropped 3 bases and J dropped 7; count of bases not matched to a gene: 26.

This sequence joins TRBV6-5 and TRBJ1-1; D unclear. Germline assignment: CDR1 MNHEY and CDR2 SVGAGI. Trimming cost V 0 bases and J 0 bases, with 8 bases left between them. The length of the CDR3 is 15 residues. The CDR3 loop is CASSYSRYMNTEAFF. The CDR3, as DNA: TGTGCCAGCAGTTACTCCCGTTACATGAACACTGAAGCTTTCTTT.

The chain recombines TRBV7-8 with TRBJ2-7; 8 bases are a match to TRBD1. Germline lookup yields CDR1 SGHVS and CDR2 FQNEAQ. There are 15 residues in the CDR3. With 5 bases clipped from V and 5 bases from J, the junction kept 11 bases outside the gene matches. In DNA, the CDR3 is TGTGCCAGCAGCAAAGCAGGGGGCTCAGACCACGAGCAGTACTTC. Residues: CASSKAGGSDHEQYF.